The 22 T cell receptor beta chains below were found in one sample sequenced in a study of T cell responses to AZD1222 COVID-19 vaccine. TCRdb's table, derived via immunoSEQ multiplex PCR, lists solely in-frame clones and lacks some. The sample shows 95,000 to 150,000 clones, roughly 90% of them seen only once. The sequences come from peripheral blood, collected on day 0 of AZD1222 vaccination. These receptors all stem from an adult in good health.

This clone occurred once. The CDR3 loop is CASSLAVFYNEQFF. CDR3 bases: TGTGCCAGCAGTTTGGCAGTGTTTTACAATGAGCAGTTCTTC. The V and J genes are TRBV28 and TRBJ2-1; no reliable D call. The germline V and J ends were trimmed by 3 bases and 4 bases, with 10 bases remaining between them. The CDR3 is 14 residues long. The germline CDR1 and CDR2 sequences are MDHEN and SYDVKM.

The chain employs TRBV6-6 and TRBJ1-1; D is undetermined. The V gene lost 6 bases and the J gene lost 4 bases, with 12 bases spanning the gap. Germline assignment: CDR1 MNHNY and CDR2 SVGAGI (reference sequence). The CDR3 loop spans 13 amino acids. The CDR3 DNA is TGTGCCAGCAGGTCCGGTGGTGGCACTGAAGCTTTCTTT. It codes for CASRSGGGTEAFF.

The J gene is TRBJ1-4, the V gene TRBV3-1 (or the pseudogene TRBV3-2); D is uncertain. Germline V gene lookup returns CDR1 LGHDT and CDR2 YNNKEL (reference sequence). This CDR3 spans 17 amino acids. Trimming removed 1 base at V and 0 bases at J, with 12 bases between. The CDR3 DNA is TGTGCCAGCAGCCAAGGCAATTCCCGATCAACTAATGAAAAACTGTTTTTT. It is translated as CASSQGNSRSTNEKLFF.

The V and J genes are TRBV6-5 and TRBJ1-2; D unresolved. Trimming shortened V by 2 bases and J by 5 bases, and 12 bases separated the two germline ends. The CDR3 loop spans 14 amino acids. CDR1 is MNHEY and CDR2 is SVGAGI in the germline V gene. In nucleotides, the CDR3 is TGTGCCAGCAGTTACGACCCGAGGATATATGGCTACACCTTC. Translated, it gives CASSYDPRIYGYTF.

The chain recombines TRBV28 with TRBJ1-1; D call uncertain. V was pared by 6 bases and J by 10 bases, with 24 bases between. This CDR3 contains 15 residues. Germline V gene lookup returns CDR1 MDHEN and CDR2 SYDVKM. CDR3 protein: CASSSGGDSRARAFF. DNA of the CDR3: TGTGCCAGCAGCTCTGGAGGCGATTCGAGGGCGAGAGCTTTCTTT.

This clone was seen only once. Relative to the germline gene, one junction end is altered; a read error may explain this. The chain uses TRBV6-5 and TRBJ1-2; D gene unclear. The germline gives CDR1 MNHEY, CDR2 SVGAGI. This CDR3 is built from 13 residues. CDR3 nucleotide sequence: TGCCTCCTGACCCCGGGTCGGCGCTATGGCTACACCTTC. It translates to CLLTPGRRYGYTF.

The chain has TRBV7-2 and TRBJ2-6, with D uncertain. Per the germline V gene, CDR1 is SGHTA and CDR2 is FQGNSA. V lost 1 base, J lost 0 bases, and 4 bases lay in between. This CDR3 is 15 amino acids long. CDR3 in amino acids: CASSLDNSGANVLTF. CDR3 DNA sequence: TGTGCCAGCAGCTTAGATAACTCTGGGGCCAACGTCCTGACTTTC.

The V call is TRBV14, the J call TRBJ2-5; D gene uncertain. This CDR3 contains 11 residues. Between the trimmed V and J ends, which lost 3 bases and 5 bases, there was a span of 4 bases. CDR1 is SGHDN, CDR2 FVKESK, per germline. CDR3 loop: CASSHSETQYF. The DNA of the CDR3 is TGTGCCAGCAGCCATAGTGAGACCCAGTACTTC.

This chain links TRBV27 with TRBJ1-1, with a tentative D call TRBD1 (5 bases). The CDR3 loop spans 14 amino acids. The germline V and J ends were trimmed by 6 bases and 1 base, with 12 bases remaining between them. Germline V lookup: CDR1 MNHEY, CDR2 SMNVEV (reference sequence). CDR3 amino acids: CASSRDLRNTEAFF. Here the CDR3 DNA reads TGTGCCAGCAGCCGGGACCTAAGGAACACTGAAGCTTTCTTT.

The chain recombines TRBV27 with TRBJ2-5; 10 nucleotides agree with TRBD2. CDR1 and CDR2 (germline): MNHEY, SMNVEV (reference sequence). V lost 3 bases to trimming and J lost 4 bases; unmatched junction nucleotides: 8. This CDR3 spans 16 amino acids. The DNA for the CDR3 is TGTGCCAGCAGTTTCCTCAGCGGGGGGGCCCTAGAGACCCAGTACTTC. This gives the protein CASSFLSGGALETQYF.

The CDR3 here is CAWRPGESIQYF. In DNA, the CDR3 is TGTGCCTGGAGACCAGGGGAGAGCATTCAGTACTTC. The V gene is TRBV30, the J gene TRBJ2-4, with a possible D match to TRBD1 (6 bases). V was clipped by 3 bases and J by 9 bases, with 12 bases between them. CDR3 length: 12 residues. CDR1 is GTSNPN and CDR2 is SVGIG in the germline V gene (reference sequence).

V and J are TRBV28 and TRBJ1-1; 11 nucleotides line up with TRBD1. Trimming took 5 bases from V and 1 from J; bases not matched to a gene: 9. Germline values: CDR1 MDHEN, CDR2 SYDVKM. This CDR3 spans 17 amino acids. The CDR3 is CASSPSGQGVKNTEAFF. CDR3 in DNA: TGTGCCAGCAGTCCCTCGGGACAGGGGGTAAAGAACACTGAAGCTTTCTTT.

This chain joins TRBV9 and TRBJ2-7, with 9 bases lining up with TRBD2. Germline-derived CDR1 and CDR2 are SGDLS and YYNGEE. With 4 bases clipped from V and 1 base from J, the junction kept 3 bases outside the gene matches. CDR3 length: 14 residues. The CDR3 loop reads CASSRTSESYEQYF. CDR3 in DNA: TGTGCCAGCAGCCGGACTAGCGAATCCTACGAGCAGTACTTC.

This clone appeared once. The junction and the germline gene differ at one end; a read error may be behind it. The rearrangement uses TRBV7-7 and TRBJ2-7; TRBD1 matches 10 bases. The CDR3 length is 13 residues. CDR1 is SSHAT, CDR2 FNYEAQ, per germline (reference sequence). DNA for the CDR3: TGTGCTAGCAGCAAGGACAGGGGGAACGAGCAGTACTTC. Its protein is CASSKDRGNEQYF.

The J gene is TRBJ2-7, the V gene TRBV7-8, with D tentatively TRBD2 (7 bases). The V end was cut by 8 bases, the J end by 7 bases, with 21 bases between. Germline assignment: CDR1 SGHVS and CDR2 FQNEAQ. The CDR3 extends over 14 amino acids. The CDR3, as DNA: TGTGCCAGCGGCGAGGGGGGGCTAGTGAGGGAGCAGTACTTC. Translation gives CASGEGGLVREQYF.

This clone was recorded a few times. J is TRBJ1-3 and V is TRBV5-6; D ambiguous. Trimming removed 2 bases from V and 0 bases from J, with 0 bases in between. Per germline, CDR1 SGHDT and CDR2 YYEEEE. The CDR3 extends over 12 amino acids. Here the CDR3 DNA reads TGTGCCAGCAGCTTCTCTGGAAACACCATATATTTT. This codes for CASSFSGNTIYF.

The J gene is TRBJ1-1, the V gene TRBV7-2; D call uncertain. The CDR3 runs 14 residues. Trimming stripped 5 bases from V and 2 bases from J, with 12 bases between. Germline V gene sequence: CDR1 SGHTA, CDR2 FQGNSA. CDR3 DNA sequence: TGTGCCAGCAGCCCGGGAAGACATAACACTGAAGCTTTCTTT. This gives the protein CASSPGRHNTEAFF. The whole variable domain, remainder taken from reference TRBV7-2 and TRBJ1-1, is GAGVSQSPSNKVTEKGKDVELRCDPISGHTALYWYRQSLGQGLEFLIYFQGNSAPDKSGLPSDRFSAERTGGSVSTLTIQRTQQEDSAVYLCASSPGRHNTEAFFGQGTRLTVV.

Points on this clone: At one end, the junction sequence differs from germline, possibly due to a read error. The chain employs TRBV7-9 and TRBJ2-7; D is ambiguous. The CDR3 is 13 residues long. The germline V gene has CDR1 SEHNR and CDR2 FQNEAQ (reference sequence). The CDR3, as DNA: TGTGCCGGCAGCTTAGATAGCCCTAGTGAGCAGTACTTC. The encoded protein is CAGSLDSPSEQYF. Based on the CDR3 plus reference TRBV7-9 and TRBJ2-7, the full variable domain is DTGVSQNPRHKITKRGQNVTFRCDPISEHNRLYWYRQTLGQGPEFLTYFQNEAQLEKSRLLSDRFSAERPKGSFSTLEIQRTEQGDSAMYLCAGSLDSPSEQYFGPGTRLTVT.

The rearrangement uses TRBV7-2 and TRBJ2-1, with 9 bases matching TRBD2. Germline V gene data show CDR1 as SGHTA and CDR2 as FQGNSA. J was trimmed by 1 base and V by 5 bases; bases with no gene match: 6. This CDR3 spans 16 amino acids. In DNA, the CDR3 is TGTGCCAGCAGCAGGACTAGCGACTCATCCTACAATGAGCAGTTCTTC. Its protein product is CASSRTSDSSYNEQFF.

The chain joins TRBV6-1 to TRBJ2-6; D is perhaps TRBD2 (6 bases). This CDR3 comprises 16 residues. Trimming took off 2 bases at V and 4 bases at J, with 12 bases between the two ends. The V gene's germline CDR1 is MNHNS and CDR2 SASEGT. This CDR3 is CASSEQRTTGANVLTF. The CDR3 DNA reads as TGTGCCAGCAGTGAACAACGGACTACGGGGGCCAACGTCCTGACTTTC.

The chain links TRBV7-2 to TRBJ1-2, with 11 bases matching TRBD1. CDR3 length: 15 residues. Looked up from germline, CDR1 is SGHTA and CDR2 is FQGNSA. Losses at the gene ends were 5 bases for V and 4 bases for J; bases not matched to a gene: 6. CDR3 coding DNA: TGTGCCAGCAGCCCCGGGACAGGGGGGAGCTATGGCTACACCTTC. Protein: CASSPGTGGSYGYTF.

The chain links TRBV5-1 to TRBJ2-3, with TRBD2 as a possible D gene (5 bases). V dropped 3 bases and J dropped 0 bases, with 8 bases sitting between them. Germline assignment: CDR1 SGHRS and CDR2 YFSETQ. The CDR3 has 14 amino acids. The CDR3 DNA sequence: TGCGCCAGCAGCTGGAGAGGGAGCACAGATACGCAGTATTTT. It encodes CASSWRGSTDTQYF.